This TCR beta chain was obtained from a study of T-cell memory formation after mild COVID-19. Study information: TCR clusters largely stayed donor specific.

Only a few counts were recorded for this clonotype. Its antigen is still unknown. A junction end diverges from the germline sequence, so it may reflect a read error. TCR alpha and TCR beta cDNA libraries carrying sample barcodes and UMIs were produced by 5'RACE using constant-segment primers. TCRdb re-derived calls from the 5' RACE reads in MiXCR, one entry per CDR3 protein. The table includes fewer than 450,000 distinct CDR3 sequences, about 21% detected once. The study, taken as a whole, reports: A subset of responding clones appeared in pre-infection memory, suggesting cross-reactive memory joined.

This receptor was taken from an adult woman who had mild COVID-19 (a few samples of this study predate the infection). Cell type and time point are not known. The sequenced material came from PBMCs or a T cell subset sorted from them (not recorded which).

The CDR3 loop reads CASRLGGPRQETQYF. CDR3 DNA: TGTGCCAGCAGATTAGGGGGACCACGGCAAGAGACCCAGTACTTC. The rearrangement uses TRBV12-3 or TRBV12-4 and TRBJ2-5; weak D call: TRBD1 (6 bases). This CDR3 is built from 15 residues.